This TCR beta chain came from a study of T cells in Graves' hyperthyroidism and ophthalmopathy. The overall study: Peripheral blood was obtained at initial diagnosis, preceding any treatment. Study results and caveats: Within blood appeared most thyroid clonotypes that had expanded above 0.001.

Stable disease denoted Graves' hyperthyroidism without ophthalmopathy progression within 18 months. Patients aged 18 to 65 had newly diagnosed hyperthyroidism that had lasted under 2 months. The length of the CDR3 is 15 residues. Germline V gene sequence: CDR1 LNHDA, CDR2 SQIVND (reference sequence). V was trimmed by 3 bases and J by 5 bases, leaving 14 bases between them. Researchers took RNA transcripts and amplified the TCR beta CDR3 regions from them. The TCR CDR3 first-round RT-PCR relied on the HTBI primer set. TCRdb ran MiXCR on the multiplex PCR reads and lists one entry per CDR3 protein. The sample consists of around 500,000 distinct CDR3 sequences, about 15% of them appearing once. In this sample, this clonotype turned up many times. Antigen: not known.

The sequencing sample was made of blood. This receptor was obtained from a woman between 18 and 29 years old with Graves' hyperthyroidism. The V and J genes are TRBV19 and TRBJ2-1, with TRBD2 as a possible D gene (6 bases). CDR3 bases: TGTGCCAGTAGTATTATCGCTAGCGCAAACAATGAGCAGTTCTTC. Protein product: CASSIIASANNEQFF. The variable domain in full, completed from reference TRBV19 and TRBJ2-1, reads DGGITQSPKYLFRKEGQNVTLSCEQNLNHDAMYWYRQDPGQGLRLIYYSQIVNDFQKGDIAEGYSVSREKKESFPLTVTSAQKNPTAFYLCASSIIASANNEQFFGPGTRLTVL.